The entry below gives a single T cell receptor beta chain sequence along with its context. Its specificity is unknown. This record belongs to a study of T-cell memory formation after mild COVID-19. Overall study: The two donors had largely donor-specific TCR clusters.

Study-wide findings and caveats: Cross-reactive memory seemingly joined, as some responding clones were found in pre-infection memory.

CDR3 length: 14 residues. The germline V gene encodes CDR1 MGHRA and CDR2 YSYEKL. The trim removed 4 bases at V and 4 bases at J, leaving 3 bases unmatched. 5'RACE with constant-segment primers built TCRalpha and TCRbeta cDNA libraries with UMIs. TCRdb recomputed calls from the 5' RACE reads with MiXCR, one row per CDR3 protein. The table has approximately 150,000 distinct CDR3 sequences, under 15% seen once. The source material was PBMCs or a T cell subset sorted from them (not recorded which). The V gene is TRBV4-1, the J gene TRBJ2-7; TRBD2 matches at 11 bases. The source is a man aged 18-30 years who had mild COVID-19 (a few samples of this study predate the infection). Cell type and time point are not known. The CDR3: CASSRLAGLYEQYF. For the CDR3, the DNA is TGCGCCAGCAGCCGACTAGCGGGGTTGTACGAGCAGTACTTC.